The sequence of this TCR beta chain was determined in a study of molecular identifiers for immune sequencing clone quantification. This clonotype has at least ten counts. Previously described methods and listed TCR primers produced bulk TCR libraries. Each CDR3 protein is one row after TCRdb ran MiXCR on the PCR reads. The sample consists of around 480,000 distinct CDR3 sequences, about a fifth of them appearing once. Sorting was used to obtain naive CD8 T cells (CD8+CD4-CCR7+CD45RA+). The source is a human donor in good health. Some libraries in this study had Jurkat cell RNA spiked in. Input material: naive CD8+ T cells from blood, with Jurkat cell RNA spiked in. Subset in this sample: FACS-sorted CD8+CD4-CCR7+CD45RA+ naive T cells.

In nucleotides, the CDR3 is TGCGCCAGCAGCCCGAGGACAGGGGGATTTGAAGCTTTCTTT. Translation gives CASSPRTGGFEAFF. The rearrangement joins TRBV4-1 to TRBJ1-1; 10 nucleotides line up with TRBD1. The CDR3 contains 14 residues. V lost 4 bases to trimming and J lost 7 bases; unmatched junction nucleotides: 6. The V gene's germline CDR1 is MGHRA and CDR2 YSYEKL.